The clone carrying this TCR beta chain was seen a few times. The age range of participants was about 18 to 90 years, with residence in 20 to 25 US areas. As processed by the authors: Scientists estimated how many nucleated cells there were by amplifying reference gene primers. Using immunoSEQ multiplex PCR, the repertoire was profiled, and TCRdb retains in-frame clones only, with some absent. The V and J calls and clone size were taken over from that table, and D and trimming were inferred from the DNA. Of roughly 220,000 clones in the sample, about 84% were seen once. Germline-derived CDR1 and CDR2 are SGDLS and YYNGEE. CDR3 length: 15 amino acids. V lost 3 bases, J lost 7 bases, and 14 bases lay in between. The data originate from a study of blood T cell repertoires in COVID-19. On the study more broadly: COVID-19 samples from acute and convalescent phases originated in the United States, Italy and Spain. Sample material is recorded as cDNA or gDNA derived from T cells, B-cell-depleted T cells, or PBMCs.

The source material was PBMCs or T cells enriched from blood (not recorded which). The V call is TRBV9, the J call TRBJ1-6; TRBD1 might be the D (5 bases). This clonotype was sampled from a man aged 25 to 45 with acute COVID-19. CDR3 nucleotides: TGTGCCAGCAGCGCGATTGGGGGGGTAAATTCACCCCTCCACTTT. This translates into CASSAIGGVNSPLHF.